This is a list of T cell receptor beta chains from one sample in a study of monozygotic twins with inflammatory bowel disease. TCRdb reprocessed the 5' RACE reads, with one entry per CDR3 protein and no DNA. Its listing shows some 300,000 distinct CDR3 sequences. Sequenced sample: blood. These receptors were collected from a human donor with ulcerative colitis or Crohn's disease, or a healthy co-twin of an affected twin (not recorded which). CDR3s include the opening cysteine and the closing phenylalanine or tryptophan.

v_gene: TRBV30; j_gene: TRBJ2-7; CDR3aa: CAWNRDKYEQYF
v_gene: TRBV12-3/TRBV12-4; j_gene: TRBJ2-5; CDR3aa: CASSPGQGARRIETQYF
v_gene: TRBV28; j_gene: TRBJ2-7; CDR3aa: CASSFFRVLGHEQYF
v_gene: TRBV20-1; j_gene: TRBJ1-1; CDR3aa: CSAPRSGGWSTEAFF
v_gene: TRBV4-3; j_gene: TRBJ2-2; CDR3aa: CASSQTQASGWNTGELFF
v_gene: TRBV12-3/TRBV12-4; j_gene: TRBJ2-2; CDR3aa: CASRGLAENTGELFF
v_gene: TRBV20-1; j_gene: TRBJ2-4; CDR3aa: CSAREGTSAGNIQYF
v_gene: TRBV6-2/TRBV6-3; j_gene: TRBJ1-2; CDR3aa: CASSGGGQGKYGYTF
v_gene: TRBV7-8; j_gene: TRBJ1-2; CDR3aa: CASSLGDRGLGYTF
v_gene: TRBV20-1; j_gene: TRBJ1-5; CDR3aa: CSARARGSYSNQPQHF
v_gene: TRBV25-1; j_gene: TRBJ2-5; CDR3aa: CASSDLGRGPQETQYF
v_gene: TRBV7-2; j_gene: TRBJ2-1; CDR3aa: CASSLGAKTNEQFF
v_gene: TRBV18; j_gene: TRBJ1-1; CDR3aa: CASSHTSAEAFF
v_gene: TRBV20-1; j_gene: TRBJ1-1; CDR3aa: CSAPVQRNTEAFF
v_gene: TRBV19; j_gene: TRBJ1-4; CDR3aa: CASRVQGASANEKLFF
v_gene: TRBV20-1; j_gene: TRBJ2-7; CDR3aa: CSAHTGGRTYEQYF
v_gene: TRBV6-5; j_gene: TRBJ2-5; CDR3aa: CASSYLAGARETQYF
v_gene: TRBV7-2; j_gene: TRBJ2-5; CDR3aa: CASSLAVGLQETQYF
v_gene: TRBV20-1; j_gene: TRBJ1-2; CDR3aa: CSARHRVNYGYTF
v_gene: TRBV28; j_gene: TRBJ2-1; CDR3aa: CASTRTGNSYNEQFF
v_gene: TRBV7-6; j_gene: TRBJ2-5; CDR3aa: CASSSRGLETQYF
v_gene: TRBV7-9; j_gene: TRBJ1-1; CDR3aa: CASSSRDITEAFF
v_gene: TRBV12-3/TRBV12-4; j_gene: TRBJ1-3; CDR3aa: CASKETGASGNTIYF
v_gene: TRBV12-3/TRBV12-4; j_gene: TRBJ2-7; CDR3aa: CASSRGQGSPYEQYF
v_gene: TRBV5-1; j_gene: TRBJ2-6; CDR3aa: CASSLGANSGANVLTF
v_gene: TRBV28; j_gene: TRBJ1-5; CDR3aa: CASTVGGLDQPQHF
v_gene: TRBV7-2; j_gene: TRBJ2-7; CDR3aa: CASSFRRGEQYF
v_gene: TRBV6-1; j_gene: TRBJ1-1; CDR3aa: CASEWGGVHTEAFF
v_gene: TRBV23-1; j_gene: TRBJ2-7; CDR3aa: CASSPPDRGMLSSYEQYF
v_gene: TRBV4-2; j_gene: TRBJ2-1; CDR3aa: CASSQDQQVTYNEQFF
v_gene: TRBV29-1; j_gene: TRBJ2-3; CDR3aa: CSVVPQRPQGTQYF
v_gene: TRBV24-1; j_gene: TRBJ2-1; CDR3aa: CATMDGIHNEQFF
v_gene: TRBV11-1; j_gene: TRBJ2-6; CDR3aa: CASSLPSAGLTAGANVLTF
v_gene: TRBV7-2; j_gene: TRBJ2-4; CDR3aa: CASSLPGGNIAKNIQYF
v_gene: TRBV12-1; j_gene: TRBJ2-7; CDR3aa: CASRHPMGGQYEQYF
v_gene: TRBV5-1; j_gene: TRBJ2-1; CDR3aa: CASSLGGNNYNEQFF
v_gene: TRBV28; j_gene: TRBJ2-2; CDR3aa: CASSLIPGELFF
v_gene: TRBV6-2/TRBV6-3; j_gene: TRBJ2-1; CDR3aa: CASTGISGEQFF
v_gene: TRBV7-2; j_gene: TRBJ2-1; CDR3aa: CASSPSPGLHNEQFF
v_gene: TRBV2; j_gene: TRBJ2-1; CDR3aa: CASRGHILYNEQFF
v_gene: TRBV9; j_gene: TRBJ2-7; CDR3aa: CASSIPGGEQYF